The 25 T cell receptor beta chains below all came from one sample that was sequenced in a study of response to subunit inactivated influenza vaccine. TCRdb independently ran MiXCR on the RT-PCR reads; one entry per CDR3 protein. The table includes about 520,000 distinct CDR3 sequences, approximately 6.9% detected once. Sequencing was performed on PBMCs from blood, taken less than 30 months after vaccination. These receptors were taken from a man in his fifties or sixties who received an inactivated influenza vaccine.

This clonotype was seen more than once but under ten times. The gene calls are TRBV16 and TRBJ2-7; 8 nucleotides align to TRBD2. V trimming: 2 bases; J trimming: 5 bases; junction bases outside the gene matches: 8. CDR3 length: 15 amino acids. CDR1 is KGHSY, CDR2 FQNENV, per germline. The CDR3, as DNA: TGTGCCAGCAGCCAAGCGAGCGGGAGTCATAACGAGCAGTACTTC. Translated, it gives CASSQASGSHNEQYF.

There are many counts of this clonotype. The chain employs TRBV29-1 and TRBJ1-2; TRBD1 might be the D (5 bases). V was trimmed by 5 bases and J by 8 bases, leaving 12 bases between them. The CDR3 has 11 residues. The germline gives CDR1 SQVTM, CDR2 ANQGSEA. CDR3 region: CSVTGPEGYTF. The CDR3 DNA follows: TGCAGCGTTACAGGTCCGGAAGGCTACACCTTC.

This clonotype came up many times. V gene TRBV3-1 combines with J gene TRBJ2-2; D unclear. Germline assignment: CDR1 LGHDT and CDR2 YNNKEL (reference sequence). CDR3 length: 13 residues. Deletions cut 4 bases from V and 6 bases from J, with 9 bases between. As DNA, the CDR3 is TGTGCCAGCAGCCCCGCCGATCCCGGGGAGCTGTTTTTT. Encoded protein: CASSPADPGELFF.

This clonotype was picked up a small number of times. The V and J genes are TRBV2 and TRBJ1-3; D call uncertain. Germline V gene sequence: CDR1 SNHLY, CDR2 FYNNEI. The length of the CDR3 is 14 residues. With 1 base removed from V and 4 bases from J, the gap between germline ends came to 8 bases. CDR3 sequence (DNA): TGTGCCAGCAGTGAAGGTCCCAGGGGAAACACCATATATTTT. Protein sequence: CASSEGPRGNTIYF.

This clonotype was counted only a few times. The genes are TRBV4-3 and TRBJ1-2; D is undetermined. The V gene's germline CDR1 is LGHNA and CDR2 YSLEER. V lost 0 bases, J lost 8 bases, and 13 bases lay in between. This CDR3 has 14 residues. The chain's CDR3 is CASSQDSGSRGYTF. CDR3 nucleotide sequence: TGCGCCAGCAGCCAAGATTCCGGGAGCCGGGGCTACACCTTC.

Ten or more counts support this clonotype. The rearrangement joins TRBV6-1 to TRBJ2-7; TRBD1 agrees at 7 bases. Germline CDR1 MNHNS, CDR2 SASEGT. V lost 6 bases and J lost 3; bases outside the gene matches: 8. This CDR3 has 14 residues. CDR3 loop: CASSGTAPNYEQYF. CDR3 nucleotides: TGTGCCAGCAGCGGGACAGCCCCCAACTACGAGCAGTACTTC.

In DNA form, the CDR3 reads TGTGCCAGCAGCCAAGATTTTCCGGGGGCGAGCTCCTACAATGAGCAGTTCTTC. Its protein product is CASSQDFPGASSYNEQFF. The genes are TRBV3-1 and TRBJ2-1; D is tentatively TRBD1 or TRBD2 (6 bases each). The CDR3 has 18 residues. The germline V gene has CDR1 LGHDT and CDR2 YNNKEL (reference sequence). V lost 0 bases and J lost 0, with 15 bases in between.

This clonotype was seen more than once but under ten times. V is TRBV6-2 or TRBV6-3 and J is TRBJ2-7; 8 bases are shared with TRBD1. Germline V gene data show CDR1 as MNHEY and CDR2 as SVGEGT. This CDR3 is built from 14 residues. Unmatched junction bases numbered 9, after V lost 8 bases and J lost 3 bases. CDR3 residues: CASRLRGQIYEQYF. The DNA for the CDR3 is TGTGCCAGCCGCCTCAGGGGGCAGATCTACGAGCAGTACTTC.

The J gene is TRBJ2-2, the V gene TRBV6-5, with a possible D match to TRBD1 (6 bases). The CDR3 has 15 amino acids. V lost 2 bases, J lost 4 bases, and 11 bases lay in between. Per the germline V gene, CDR1 is MNHEY and CDR2 is SVGAGI. The CDR3 reads CASSYGQGPTGELFF. DNA of the CDR3: TGTGCCAGCAGTTACGGGCAGGGGCCCACCGGGGAGCTGTTTTTT.

The CDR3, as DNA: TGCAGCGCTCGGACTAGCGGGGGGGCAAGGGAGACCCAGTACTTC. This encodes CSARTSGGARETQYF. This sequence joins TRBV29-1 and TRBJ2-5; 15 bases are a match to TRBD2. Trimming cost V 7 bases and J 5 bases; bases outside gene matches: 8. This CDR3 region has 15 residues. CDR1 and CDR2 (germline): SQVTM, ANQGSEA.

This clonotype was observed a handful of times. The V call is TRBV7-9, the J call TRBJ1-3; D remains unclear. The ends were cut back, 5 bases at V and 4 bases at J, with 18 bases in the middle. CDR3 length: 16 residues. Germline V gene lookup returns CDR1 SEHNR and CDR2 FQNEAQ (reference sequence). The CDR3, as DNA: TGTGCCAGCAGCCTAAGTAATGTGGGAACCGGAAACACCATATATTTT. It specifies CASSLSNVGTGNTIYF.

This clonotype has more than one count but fewer than ten. This rearrangement joins TRBV4-1 to TRBJ1-2; weak D call: TRBD1 (5 bases). V was pared by 3 bases and J by 2 bases, with 13 bases between. Germline loops: CDR1 MGHRA, CDR2 YSYEKL. The length of the CDR3 is 15 residues. The CDR3 loop is CASSHQPTVNYGYTF. DNA for the CDR3: TGCGCCAGCAGCCATCAACCGACAGTAAACTATGGCTACACCTTC.

Only a few counts were recorded for this clonotype. This chain links TRBV3-1 with TRBJ1-2; maybe TRBD1 (5 bases). Looked up from germline, CDR1 is LGHDT and CDR2 is YNNKEL (reference sequence). The V end lost 3 bases, the J end lost 8 bases, and 7 bases lay between the germline ends. The CDR3 is 11 amino acids. CDR3 region: CASSHREGYTF. The CDR3 DNA reads TGTGCCAGCAGCCACAGGGAGGGCTACACCTTC.

Only a few counts were recorded for this clonotype. V usage is TRBV28 and J usage is TRBJ2-3, with 9 bases identical to TRBD2. The ends lost 2 bases at V and 2 bases at J; junction bases unmatched: 2. This CDR3 comprises 15 residues. Germline CDR1 is MDHEN and CDR2 is SYDVKM. The CDR3 here is CASSLRGGVTDTQYF. The CDR3 nucleotides are TGTGCCAGCAGTTTACGCGGGGGGGTCACAGATACGCAGTATTTT.

This clonotype was seen at least ten times. The chain joins TRBV5-1 to TRBJ2-1; 7 bases map to TRBD1. The CDR3 is 17 residues long. The ends lost 0 bases at V and 7 bases at J; junction bases unmatched: 13. CDR1 SGHRS and CDR2 YFSETQ come from the germline V gene. CDR3 bases: TGCGCCAGCAGCTTGGCCAAGGACAGGAACCTTCTTAATGAGCAGTTCTTC. Translation: CASSLAKDRNLLNEQFF.

This clonotype was seen a few times. The gene calls are TRBV6-1 and TRBJ2-7, with a weak D call TRBD1 (5 bases). The length of the CDR3 is 14 residues. V lost 6 bases and J lost 4, with 16 bases in between. Germline V gives CDR1 MNHNS, CDR2 SASEGT. The CDR3 here is CASRATRASYEQYF. CDR3 in DNA: TGTGCCAGCAGAGCAACCAGGGCAAGTTACGAGCAGTACTTC.

This clonotype was found a few times. CDR3 region: CSVLFWGGRELFF. CDR3 nucleotides: TGCAGCGTTCTCTTTTGGGGGGGCCGGGAGCTGTTTTTT. The V and J genes are TRBV29-1 and TRBJ2-2; D may be TRBD2 (7 bases). The CDR3 is 13 residues long. V dropped 5 bases and J dropped 9 bases, with 16 bases sitting between them. The germline V gene encodes CDR1 SQVTM and CDR2 ANQGSEA.

This clonotype was counted between two and nine times. This sequence joins TRBV7-2 and TRBJ2-1, with TRBD2 matching over 10 bases. With V trimmed by 5 bases and J by 7 bases, 11 bases remained unmatched. Germline V gives CDR1 SGHTA, CDR2 FQGNSA. The CDR3 is 16 amino acids. The CDR3 here is CASSPRQRGGSNEQFF. CDR3 DNA sequence: TGTGCCAGCAGCCCCCGGCAGCGGGGGGGATCTAATGAGCAGTTCTTC.

The table lists this clonotype with a few counts. The V call is TRBV27, the J call TRBJ2-7, with D tentatively TRBD1 (6 bases). Germline CDR1 and CDR2: MNHEY and SMNVEV (reference sequence). This CDR3 contains 16 residues. V lost 3 bases and J 3 bases, leaving 18 bases between the germline ends. The CDR3 is CASSLSLQGSFYEQYF. DNA of the CDR3: TGTGCCAGCAGTTTGTCTCTCCAGGGGTCTTTCTACGAGCAGTACTTC.

The V call is TRBV27, the J call TRBJ2-7; 10 bases match TRBD2. Germline V lookup: CDR1 MNHEY, CDR2 SMNVEV (reference sequence). The CDR3 loop spans 14 amino acids. Unmatched junction bases numbered 9, after V lost 11 bases and J lost 2 bases. For the CDR3, the DNA is TGTGCCTCACGGCGGACTAGCGGTACCTACGAGCAGTACTTC. Its translation: CASRRTSGTYEQYF.

This clonotype has only a few counts. This sequence joins TRBV20-1 and TRBJ2-7; no definite D call. The CDR3 consists of 15 residues. The V end was cut by 0 bases, the J end by 7 bases, with 19 bases between. Germline CDR1 DFQATT, CDR2 SNEGSKA (reference sequence). The CDR3 region has the DNA TGCAGTGCTAGAGATTCGGGCCAGATCGGTCGGGAGCAGTACTTC. Amino acids: CSARDSGQIGREQYF.

This clonotype was seen only a few times. V is TRBV5-6 and J is TRBJ2-7; 8 nucleotides agree with TRBD2. V trimming: 1 base; J trimming: 0 bases; junction bases outside the gene matches: 9. CDR1 SGHDT and CDR2 YYEEEE come from the germline V gene. The CDR3 contains 17 residues. CDR3 DNA sequence: TGTGCCAGCAGCTTGTTAGCGGGGTCCGGGTTCTCCTACGAGCAGTACTTC. Translated, it gives CASSLLAGSGFSYEQYF.

This chain joins TRBV6-6 and TRBJ2-1, with D tentatively TRBD1 or TRBD2 (5 bases each). Trimming removed 2 bases at V and 7 bases at J, with 9 bases between. The germline V gene encodes CDR1 MNHNY and CDR2 SVGAGI (reference sequence). This CDR3 contains 13 residues. Written as DNA, the CDR3 is TGTGCCAGCAGTTACAGCAGGGAGAATGAGCAGTTCTTC. Translating it yields CASSYSRENEQFF.

With respect to this clonotype: One base away lies a much larger clone, so this may be a sequencing read error. The chain uses TRBV28 and TRBJ2-7; 9 nucleotides agree with TRBD1. The germline V gene encodes CDR1 MDHEN and CDR2 SYDVKM. This CDR3 has 19 amino acids. Unmatched junction bases numbered 20, after V lost 5 bases and J lost 3 bases. The CDR3 reads CASSLPGTGYNAYNYEQYF. Here the CDR3 DNA reads TGTGCCAGCAGTCTTCCGGGGACAGGGTATAACGCGTACAACTACGAGCAGTACTTC.

There are many counts of this clonotype. The rearrangement joins TRBV15 to TRBJ2-3; 8 bases align to TRBD1. This CDR3 is built from 17 residues. Germline V CDR1 and CDR2: LNHNV, YYDKDF (reference sequence). Unmatched junction bases numbered 6, after V lost 0 bases and J lost 1 base. This chain's CDR3 is CATSRDFLGQGTDTQYF. CDR3 DNA: TGTGCCACCAGCAGAGATTTTTTGGGACAGGGCACAGATACGCAGTATTTT.